The next 21 T cell receptor beta chains were all read from a single sample in a study of blood T cells in healthy people across ages. Using a J-beta primer mix together with a sample-barcoded 5' primer, a second PCR was run for roughly 6 to 12 cycles. Each CDR3 protein gets one entry after TCRdb re-called the 5' RACE reads with MiXCR. There are some 690,000 distinct CDR3 sequences in the sample; approximately 22% occur only once, and around 22% lies in the top ten. Sequenced: blood. Receptor source: a man in his sixties or seventies in good health.

This clonotype was observed many times. This chain links TRBV2 with TRBJ1-2; D not certain. The CDR3 extends over 12 amino acids. CDR1 and CDR2 from the germline V gene are SNHLY and FYNNEI. The V end was cut by 3 bases, the J end by 6 bases, with 8 bases between. The CDR3: CASSDFDHGYTF. The CDR3 DNA reads as TGTGCCAGCAGTGATTTTGACCATGGCTACACCTTC.

J is TRBJ2-7 and V is TRBV7-2; TRBD1 matches 8 bases. Gene TRBJ2-1 matches the end of the DNA better, so the J call may be wrong. CDR3 length equals 15 residues. CDR1 and CDR2 (germline): SGHTA, FQGNSA. DNA of the CDR3: TGTGCCAGCAGCGGAAGGACAGGGATAGGGAATGAGCAGTTCTTC. Translation gives CASSGRTGIGNEQFF.

Comments on this clonotype: A read error is likely, as this CDR3 ends without the conserved phenylalanine or tryptophan. The DNA is omitted, as the CDR3 cannot be located on it reliably, and the CDR3 follows TCRdb's listing. The chain joins TRBV4-3 to TRBJ2-5. The CDR3 adds up to 12 amino acids, both ends counted. CDR1 is LGHNA and CDR2 is YSLEER in the germline V gene. CDR3 amino acids: CASSQLKPVEYV.

The chain links TRBV29-1 to TRBJ2-5; 7 bases map to TRBD2. V shed 6 bases, J shed 2 bases, and the junction held 6 bases outside the gene matches. The CDR3 covers 13 residues. The germline CDR1 and CDR2 sequences are SQVTM and ANQGSEA. CDR3 region: CSVDWGLQETQYF. CDR3 bases: TGCAGCGTCGATTGGGGACTACAAGAGACCCAGTACTTC.

The chain combines TRBV10-3 with TRBJ2-5, with 9 bases that match TRBD2. Trimming cost V 3 bases and J 4 bases; bases outside gene matches: 9. There are 16 residues in the CDR3. Germline loops: CDR1 ENHRY, CDR2 SYGVKD. The DNA for the CDR3 is TGTGCCATCAGTGATTGGCGGGGGGGCGAAAGAGAGACCCAGTACTTC. Encoded protein: CAISDWRGGERETQYF.

This clonotype was observed a few times. This chain joins TRBV20-1 and TRBJ1-1; the D is unclear. CDR1 and CDR2 from the germline V gene are DFQATT and SNEGSKA (reference sequence). The CDR3 sequence is 15 residues long. V was cut by 0 bases and J by 6 bases, with 17 bases left in between. CDR3 nucleotides: TGCAGTGCTAGAGATCTCGGGTTGGGCAGATCTGAAGCTTTCTTT. It is translated as CSARDLGLGRSEAFF.

This chain links TRBV4-1 with TRBJ2-5; 10 positions match TRBD2. With the DNA end fitting TRBJ2-1 better, the J assignment may be wrong. Germline CDR1 is MGHRA and CDR2 is YSYEKL. The CDR3 consists of 17 residues. The CDR3: CASSLNSGTSAGNEQFF. As DNA, the CDR3 is TGCGCCAGCAGCCTAAATTCCGGGACTAGCGCGGGGAATGAGCAGTTCTTC.

The table lists this clonotype with many counts. The gene calls are TRBV6-5 and TRBJ1-2; D unresolved. This CDR3 contains 14 residues. V lost 6 bases and J 3 bases, leaving 14 bases between the germline ends. Germline lookup yields CDR1 MNHEY and CDR2 SVGAGI. CDR3 DNA sequence: TGTGCCAGCAGCCGCACGACTAACTACTATGGCTACACCTTC. This translates into CASSRTTNYYGYTF.

This clonotype was recorded a few times. This rearrangement joins TRBV5-6 to TRBJ1-2; D not resolved. The CDR3 loop spans 12 amino acids. Germline V gives CDR1 SGHDT, CDR2 YYEEEE. V lost 4 bases and J 4 bases, leaving 8 bases between the germline ends. CDR3 in DNA: TGTGCCAGCAGCACCAAGGGCTATGGCTACACCTTC. The encoded protein is CASSTKGYGYTF.

This clonotype showed up just a few times. The chain has TRBV12-3 or TRBV12-4 and TRBJ1-4; a possible D gene is TRBD1 (6 bases). V lost 2 bases and J lost 10, with 20 bases in between. This CDR3 region has 16 residues. The CDR3 here is CASSLRGRTGWGKLFF. DNA for the CDR3: TGTGCCAGCAGTTTAAGGGGGAGAACAGGCTGGGGAAAACTGTTTTTT.

This clonotype was recorded many times. The chain carries TRBV11-2 and TRBJ2-2; no clear D gene. Germline values: CDR1 SGHAT, CDR2 FQNNGV. The CDR3 extends over 14 amino acids. Trimming took off 3 bases at V and 4 bases at J, with 9 bases between the two ends. CDR3 protein: CASSFGRTTGELFF. The CDR3 DNA follows: TGTGCCAGCAGCTTTGGACGGACCACCGGGGAGCTGTTTTTT.

Comments on this clonotype: This could be a read error, since a much larger clone is one nucleotide away. The chain carries TRBV15 and TRBJ2-3, with no clear D. The CDR3 has 13 residues. Germline CDR1 LNHNV, CDR2 YYDKDF (reference sequence). V shed 6 bases and J shed 2 bases, with 9 bases lying between them. CDR3 bases: TGTGCCACCAGGAGGTCGTCCACAGATACGCAGTATTTT. Translation gives CATRRSSTDTQYF.

V and J are TRBV4-1 and TRBJ1-1; 7 bases map to TRBD1. Trimming removed 0 bases from V and 3 bases from J; junction bases left unmatched: 4. This CDR3 contains 15 residues. The germline CDR1 and CDR2 sequences are MGHRA and YSYEKL. The CDR3 DNA reads as TGCGCCAGCAGCCAAGATCAAGGGGGCTACACTGAAGCTTTCTTT. Its translation is CASSQDQGGYTEAFF.

In this sample, this clonotype turned up many times. This rearrangement joins TRBV20-1 to TRBJ1-5, with 7 positions matching TRBD1. Germline CDR1 DFQATT, CDR2 SNEGSKA (reference sequence). CDR3 length equals 13 residues. The V and J ends lost 6 bases and 6 bases, in that order; junction bases with no gene match: 8. As DNA, the CDR3 is TGCAGTGCACCAGACAGGGTCGGTCAGCCCCAGCATTTT. This codes for CSAPDRVGQPQHF.

On this clonotype: Its ends do not fully match the called genes, so a read error is possible. The chain combines TRBV18 with TRBJ2-7; D is undetermined. The CDR3 length is 13 residues. Germline V gene sequence: CDR1 KGHSH, CDR2 LQKENI. The CDR3 coding sequence is TGTGCCAGCTCACAAACGGACGCCTACCAGCAGTACTTC. Translation gives CASSQTDAYQQYF. The variable domain in full, with the rest retrieved from reference TRBV18 and TRBJ2-7, is NAGVMQNPRHLVRRRGQEARLRCSPMKGHSHVYWYRQLPEEGLKFMVYLQKENIIDESGMPKERFSAEFPKEGPSILRIQQVVRGDSAAYFCASSQTDAYQQYFGPGTRLTVT.

There are a few counts of this clonotype. The chain carries TRBV2 and TRBJ2-7, with D uncertain. Germline CDR1 reads SNHLY; CDR2 reads FYNNEI. The CDR3 covers 12 residues. Trimming pared 6 bases from V and 3 bases from J, leaving 9 bases between. This CDR3 is CASRPQVYEQYV. The CDR3 DNA reads as TGTGCCAGCAGGCCGCAGGTCTACGAGCAGTACGTC.

This chain links TRBV29-1 with TRBJ1-2; the match to TRBD1 covers 9 bases. The length of the CDR3 is 12 residues. V shed 7 bases, J shed 7 bases, and the junction held 7 bases outside the gene matches. Germline lookup yields CDR1 SQVTM and CDR2 ANQGSEA. The CDR3 region has the DNA TGCAGCGGGGTACAGGGGGCGGGTGGCTACACCTTC. Its protein is CSGVQGAGGYTF.

This clonotype showed up just a few times. The chain employs TRBV5-1 and TRBJ2-1; 12 bases line up with TRBD2. V dropped 7 bases and J dropped 9; count of bases not matched to a gene: 14. CDR1 and CDR2 (germline): SGHRS, YFSETQ. The CDR3 is 16 amino acids. The CDR3 is CASSQWGLAGTGEQFF. CDR3 coding DNA: TGCGCCAGCTCCCAGTGGGGACTAGCGGGCACCGGTGAGCAGTTCTTC.

The chain carries TRBV7-3 and TRBJ2-1, with 10 bases that match TRBD2. CDR3 size: 18 residues. J gave up 2 bases and V 5 bases, and 12 bases lay outside the gene matches. Germline CDR1 and CDR2: SGHTA and FQGTGA. The CDR3 sequence: CASSPRGLAGVTYNEQFF. The CDR3 nucleotides are TGTGCCAGCAGCCCTAGAGGGCTAGCGGGAGTTACCTACAATGAGCAGTTCTTC.

This clonotype was found once. The V gene is TRBV7-6, the J gene TRBJ2-7; D ambiguous. The ends were cut back, 1 base at V and 0 bases at J, with 7 bases in the middle. The CDR3 covers 14 residues. Germline V CDR1 and CDR2: SGHVS, FNYEAQ. CDR3 in DNA: TGTGCCAGCAGCTTAGGGCAGCCCTCCTACGAGCAGTACTTC. Amino acid sequence: CASSLGQPSYEQYF. The full variable domain, rest sourced from reference TRBV7-6 and TRBJ2-7, is GAGVSQSPRYKVTKRGQDVALRCDPISGHVSLYWYRQALGQGPEFLTYFNYEAQQDKSGLPNDRFSAERPEGSISTLTIQRTEQRDSAMYRCASSLGQPSYEQYFGPGTRLTVT.

This clonotype was seen more than once but under ten times. V and J are TRBV12-3 or TRBV12-4 and TRBJ1-2, with 8 bases matching TRBD1. V lost 2 bases to trimming and J lost 2 bases; unmatched junction nucleotides: 4. This CDR3 has 15 amino acids. The CDR3 DNA follows: TGTGCCAGCAGTTTAACCGGACAGGGAAACTATGGCTACACCTTC. Its translation is CASSLTGQGNYGYTF.